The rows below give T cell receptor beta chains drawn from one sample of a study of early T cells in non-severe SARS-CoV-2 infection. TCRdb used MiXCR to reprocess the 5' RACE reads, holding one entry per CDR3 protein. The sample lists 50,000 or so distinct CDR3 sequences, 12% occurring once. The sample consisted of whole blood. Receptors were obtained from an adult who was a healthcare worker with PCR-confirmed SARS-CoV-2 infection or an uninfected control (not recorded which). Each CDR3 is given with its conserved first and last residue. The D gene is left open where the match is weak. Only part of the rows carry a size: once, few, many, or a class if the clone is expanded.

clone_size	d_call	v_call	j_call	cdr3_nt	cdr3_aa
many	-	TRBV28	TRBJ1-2	TGTGCCAGCAGTCCCCTCAGGGTAGATGGCTACACCTTC	CASSPLRVDGYTF
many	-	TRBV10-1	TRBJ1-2	TGCGCCAGCAGTGAGTCTCCCAACTATGGCTACACCTTC	CASSESPNYGYTF
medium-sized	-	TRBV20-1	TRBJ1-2	TGCAGTGCTAGAGACAAGGACAGATATGGCTACACCTTC	CSARDKDRYGYTF
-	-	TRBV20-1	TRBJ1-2	TGCAGTGCTAGTCATGGCCAGGGGATAAATTATGGCTACACCTTC	CSASHGQGINYGYTF
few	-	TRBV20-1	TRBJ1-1	TGCAGTGCTAGAGAATCCGGTGAAGCTTTCTTT	CSARESGEAFF
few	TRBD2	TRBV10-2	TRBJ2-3	TGCGCCAGCAGCCAACTAGCGGTCCCACCCCGGGGCTCTAGCACAGATACGCAGTATTTT	CASSQLAVPPRGSSTDTQYF
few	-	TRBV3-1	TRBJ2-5	TGTGCCAGCGTCCAGGGTTATGAAGAGACCCAGTACTTC	CASVQGYEETQYF
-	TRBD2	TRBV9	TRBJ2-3	TGTGCCAGCAGCGTAGAAGCGGGGGGCCCCACAGATACGCAGTATTTT	CASSVEAGGPTDTQYF
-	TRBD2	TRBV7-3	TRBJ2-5	TGTGCCAGCAGCCGGGGACTAGCGGGCAACCAAGAGACCCAGTACTTC	CASSRGLAGNQETQYF
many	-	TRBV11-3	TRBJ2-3	TGTGCCAGCAGCTTAGGGTTGGGGGACGAATACACAGATACGCAGTATTTT	CASSLGLGDEYTDTQYF
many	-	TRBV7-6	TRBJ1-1	TGTGCCAGCAGCCTCGACACTGAAGCTTTCTTT	CASSLDTEAFF
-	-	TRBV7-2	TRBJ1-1	TGTGCCAGCAGGGAGACAGCGAACACTGAAGCTTTCTTT	CASRETANTEAFF
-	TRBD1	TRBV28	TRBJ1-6	TGTGCCAGCAGTTCCCCCTGGGGACAGGGACCCCTCCACTTT	CASSSPWGQGPLHF
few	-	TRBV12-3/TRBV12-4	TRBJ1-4	TGTGCCAGCAGTTTGGCCCGGGCCTTAAATGAAAAACTGTTTTTT	CASSLARALNEKLFF
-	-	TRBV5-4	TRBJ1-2	TGTGCCAGCAGCCCGGCCCCATTCTATGGCTACACCTTC	CASSPAPFYGYTF
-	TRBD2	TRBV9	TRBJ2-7	TGTGCCAGCAGCCCCCGGGCTAGCGGGAGAGAGCAGTACTTC	CASSPRASGREQYF
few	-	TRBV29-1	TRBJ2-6	TGCAGCGTTGAACAACAGGGAGACAACGTCCTGACTTTC	CSVEQQGDNVLTF
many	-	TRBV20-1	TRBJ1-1	TGCAGTGAGAGACTGGAGGGCACTGAAGCTTTCTTT	CSERLEGTEAFF
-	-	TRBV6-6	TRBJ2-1	TGTGCCAGCAGTATCGGAGGGAGCTCCTACAATGAGCAGTTCTTC	CASSIGGSSYNEQFF
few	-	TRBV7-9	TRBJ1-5	TGTGCCAGCAGCTCGATGGGGAACGGCAATCAGCCCCAGCATTTT	CASSSMGNGNQPQHF
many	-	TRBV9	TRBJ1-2	TGTGCCAGCAGCGTACAAGGAGGTGGCTACACCTTC	CASSVQGGGYTF
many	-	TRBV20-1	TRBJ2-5	TGCAGTGCTAGAGATCTCCCGGTTTCGGAGGGCCAGTACTTC	CSARDLPVSEGQYF
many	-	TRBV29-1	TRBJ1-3	TGCAGCGTGTCCCAGAGCTCTGGAAACACCATATATTTT	CSVSQSSGNTIYF
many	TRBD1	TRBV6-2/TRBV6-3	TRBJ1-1	TGTGCCAGCACCCCCGGACAGGGCATGAACACTGAAGCTTTCTTT	CASTPGQGMNTEAFF
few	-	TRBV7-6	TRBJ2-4	TGTGCCAGCAGCTTACAGGGGCCAGGCAAAAACATTCAGTACTTC	CASSLQGPGKNIQYF
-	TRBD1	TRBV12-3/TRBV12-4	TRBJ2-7	TGTGCCACCGCGGCCGGGACAGCCTACGAGCAGTACTTC	CATAAGTAYEQYF
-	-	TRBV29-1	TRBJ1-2	TGCAGCGTAAGGGGAGAGGACTATGGCTACACCTTC	CSVRGEDYGYTF
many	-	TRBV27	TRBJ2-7	TGTGCCAGCAGTTTAATTAAGGACAGTGAAAAGTACTTC	CASSLIKDSEKYF
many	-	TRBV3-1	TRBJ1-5	TGTGCCAGCAGCCAAGGCACAAATAGCAATCAGCCCCAGCATTTT	CASSQGTNSNQPQHF
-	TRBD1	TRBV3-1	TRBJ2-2	TGTGCCAGCAGCCAGTTAGACAGGGGGGCCGGGGAGCTGTTTTTT	CASSQLDRGAGELFF
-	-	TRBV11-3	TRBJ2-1	TGTGCCAGCAGCTTCTCAGGGTACAATGAGCAGTTCTTC	CASSFSGYNEQFF
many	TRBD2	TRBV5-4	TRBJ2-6	TGTGCCAGCAGCAACGGACTAGCGGGAGTGAGTGGGGCCAACGTCCTGACTTTC	CASSNGLAGVSGANVLTF
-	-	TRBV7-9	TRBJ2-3	TGTGCCAGCAGCCCGGACACAGATACGCAGTATTTT	CASSPDTDTQYF
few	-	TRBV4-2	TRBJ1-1	TGTGCCAGCAGCCTCGCCGGGGAAACTGAAGCTTTCTTT	CASSLAGETEAFF
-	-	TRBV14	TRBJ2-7	TGTGCCAGCAGCCCCAGAATGGAGGTGTCAGAGCAGTACTTC	CASSPRMEVSEQYF
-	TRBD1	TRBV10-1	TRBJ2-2	TGCGCCAGCAGCCCCGGGACAGGGGGCACCGGGGAGCTGTTTTTT	CASSPGTGGTGELFF
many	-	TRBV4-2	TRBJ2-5	TGTGCCAGCAGCCAAGGACAGTACCAAGAGACCCAGTACTTC	CASSQGQYQETQYF
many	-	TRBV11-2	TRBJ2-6	TGTGCCAGCAGCCGTTCCAAGGTCCCAGCATCCTCTGGGGCCAACGTCCTGACTTTC	CASSRSKVPASSGANVLTF
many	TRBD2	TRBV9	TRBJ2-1	TGTGCCAGCAGCGTAGGACTAGCGGGGGCCTCTAATGAGCAGTTCTTC	CASSVGLAGASNEQFF
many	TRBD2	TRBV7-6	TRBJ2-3	TGTGCCAGCAGCTTAGCGGGAGGGGATACAGATACGCAGTATTTT	CASSLAGGDTDTQYF